Below are 4 T cell receptor beta chains sequenced from a single sample in a study of spatial heterogeneity in lung cancer. The study's findings and limits: Counts of expanded alpha and beta TCRs within tumors tracked the tumor nonsynonymous mutation count.

Described time point: sample taken at primary tumor resection. TCRdb called the 5' RACE reads again in MiXCR, with one record for every CDR3 protein. The profile covers approximately 11,000 distinct CDR3 sequences, with around 5% appearing a single time and under 15% taken by the ten largest. These TCRs' antigens remain unknown. Sequencing used lung tumor tissue, obtained at surgery. The receptors shown here come from a male donor with early-stage non-small cell lung cancer.

At least ten counts were recorded for this clonotype. V gene TRBV12-3 or TRBV12-4 combines with J gene TRBJ2-5; 10 bases are shared with TRBD2. The J segment lost 6 bases and the V segment lost 7 bases, leaving 5 bases of the junction unmatched. The CDR3 has 13 amino acids. The CDR3 loop is CASTAGGRKTQYF. Written as DNA, the CDR3 is TGTGCCAGCACAGCGGGAGGGAGGAAGACCCAGTACTTC.

By sample fraction, this clonotype is medium-sized. V is TRBV21-1 and J is TRBJ1-5; the table calls TRBD1, which could not be checked here. TRBV21-1 is listed as a pseudogene. The CDR3 spans 17 residues. The CDR3 sequence is CASSSLEGGRSNQPQHF. The CDR3 DNA sequence: TGTGCCAGCAGCTCTCTGGAAGGGGGCCGGAGCAATCAGCCCCAGCATTTT.

This clonotype came up many times. The V and J genes are TRBV6-5 and TRBJ2-2; 9 bases are shared with TRBD1. This CDR3 spans 14 amino acids. Germline trimming cut 6 bases from V and 3 bases from J; bases unmatched to any gene: 2. The germline gives CDR1 MNHEY, CDR2 SVGAGI. The CDR3 DNA follows: TGTGCCAGCAGACGGACAGGGGACACCGGGGAGCTGTTTTTT. Amino acids: CASRRTGDTGELFF.

This clonotype showed up many times. The chain carries TRBV20-1 and TRBJ1-3, with a weak D call TRBD1 (6 bases). Germline V lookup: CDR1 DFQATT, CDR2 SNEGSKA (reference sequence). CDR3 size: 15 residues. Trimming stripped 6 bases from V and 0 bases from J, with 15 bases between. CDR3 sequence: CSARGDIFSGNTIYF. CDR3 bases: TGCAGTGCCAGGGGAGATATCTTCTCTGGAAACACCATATATTTT.